This T cell receptor beta chain was sequenced for a study of shared clonotypes between healthy human individuals. The genomic DNA of each subset was split evenly across several immunoSEQ plates. Only in-frame clones appear in the TCRdb table, and some are missing; sequencing was by immunoSEQ multiplex PCR. The sample shows about 980,000 clones, 76% of them seen only once. The CDR3 consists of 14 residues. The V and J ends lost 7 bases and 2 bases, in that order; junction bases with no gene match: 6. Germline values: CDR1 SGHDT, CDR2 YYEEEE. The sequence came from a man aged 18 to 29 in good health. Sequenced: memory CD4+ T cells sorted from blood. The subset denotes: CD45RA-negative fraction. This rearrangement joins TRBV5-6 to TRBJ2-1, with 7 nucleotides matching TRBD1. The CDR3 here is CASGYRGPYNEQFF. The CDR3 coding sequence is TGTGCCAGCGGTTACAGGGGCCCCTACAATGAGCAGTTCTTC.